One and the same sample provided the 4 T cell receptor beta chains below, sequenced in a study of CD8 T cells in Susac syndrome. RNA was extracted with the RNeasy kit, and a quantity of about 0.5 to 1 ug was reverse transcribed using random hexamers. TCRdb re-called the immunoSEQ multiplex PCR reads with MiXCR, one entry per CDR3 protein. Of 200,000 or so distinct CDR3 sequences in the sample, roughly 90% are singletons; the top ten hold around 0.14%. The sample comprised CD8+ T cells from PBMCs. All receptors come from a human donor with multiple sclerosis.

The V gene is TRBV30, the J gene TRBJ2-1; no clear D gene. The germline V gene encodes CDR1 GTSNPN and CDR2 SVGIG (reference sequence). V was trimmed by 2 bases and J by 0 bases, leaving 11 bases between them. This CDR3 has 15 residues. The CDR3 DNA is TGTGCCTGGAGTCCACTACCAAGCTCCTACAATGAGCAGTTCTTC. Protein product: CAWSPLPSSYNEQFF.

The chain links TRBV20-1 to TRBJ2-7, with D perhaps TRBD1 or TRBD2 (5 bases each). CDR1 is DFQATT, CDR2 SNEGSKA, per germline (reference sequence). This CDR3 region has 13 residues. The germline V and J ends were trimmed by 3 bases and 3 bases, with 12 bases remaining between them. The CDR3 loop reads CSASRDGRYEQYF. The CDR3 bases are TGCAGTGCTAGCCGGGACGGACGCTACGAGCAGTACTTC.

J is TRBJ2-2 and V is TRBV3-1; D perhaps matches TRBD1 (6 bases). Trimming removed 4 bases at V and 5 bases at J, with 14 bases between. The CDR3 has 15 amino acids. Germline loops: CDR1 LGHDT, CDR2 YNNKEL (reference sequence). CDR3 residues: CASSLYTGWTGELFF. The CDR3 DNA sequence: TGTGCCAGCAGCCTATATACAGGGTGGACCGGGGAGCTGTTTTTT.

The gene calls are TRBV7-9 and TRBJ1-2; D gene ambiguous. The V end was cut by 1 base, the J end by 3 bases, with 6 bases between. The V gene's germline CDR1 is SEHNR and CDR2 FQNEAQ (reference sequence). The CDR3 spans 13 residues. CDR3 DNA sequence: TGTGCCAGCAGCTTAGGGGAGGACTATGGCTACACCTTC. Encoded protein: CASSLGEDYGYTF.